This T cell receptor (beta chain) was identified during a study of shared clonotypes between healthy human individuals. Remarks on this clone: The target antigen is unknown.

Broader study findings: Clonotypes shared by all four donors outscored non-shared clonotypes in generation probability.

Original methodology: ImmunoSEQ yielded junction-only sequences lacking quality scores, so filtering differed. Here immunoSEQ multiplex PCR was the method, and the copy in TCRdb shows in-frame clones only, minus some. Clone size and V and J calls were adopted from that table, with D and trimming inferred from the DNA. The table shows roughly 330,000 clones, with approximately 79% occurring only once. This CDR3 is 14 amino acids long. The V gene lost 3 bases and the J gene lost 7 bases, with 12 bases spanning the gap. Per the germline V gene, CDR1 is SGHVS and CDR2 is FNYEAQ. This TCR was recovered from a man in his thirties or forties in good health. Sequences were obtained from memory CD4+ T cells sorted from blood. Noted subset: CD45RA-negative fraction. The rearrangement links TRBV7-6 to TRBJ2-2, with D possibly being TRBD1 or TRBD2 (5 bases each). CDR3: CASSLGTGGGELFF. The CDR3 coding sequence is TGTGCCAGCAGCTTGGGGACCGGAGGCGGGGAGCTGTTTTTT. The variable domain in full, with the rest retrieved from reference TRBV7-6 and TRBJ2-2, is GAGVSQSPRYKVTKRGQDVALRCDPISGHVSLYWYRQALGQGPEFLTYFNYEAQQDKSGLPNDRFSAERPEGSISTLTIQRTEQRDSAMYRCASSLGTGGGELFFGEGSRLTVL.